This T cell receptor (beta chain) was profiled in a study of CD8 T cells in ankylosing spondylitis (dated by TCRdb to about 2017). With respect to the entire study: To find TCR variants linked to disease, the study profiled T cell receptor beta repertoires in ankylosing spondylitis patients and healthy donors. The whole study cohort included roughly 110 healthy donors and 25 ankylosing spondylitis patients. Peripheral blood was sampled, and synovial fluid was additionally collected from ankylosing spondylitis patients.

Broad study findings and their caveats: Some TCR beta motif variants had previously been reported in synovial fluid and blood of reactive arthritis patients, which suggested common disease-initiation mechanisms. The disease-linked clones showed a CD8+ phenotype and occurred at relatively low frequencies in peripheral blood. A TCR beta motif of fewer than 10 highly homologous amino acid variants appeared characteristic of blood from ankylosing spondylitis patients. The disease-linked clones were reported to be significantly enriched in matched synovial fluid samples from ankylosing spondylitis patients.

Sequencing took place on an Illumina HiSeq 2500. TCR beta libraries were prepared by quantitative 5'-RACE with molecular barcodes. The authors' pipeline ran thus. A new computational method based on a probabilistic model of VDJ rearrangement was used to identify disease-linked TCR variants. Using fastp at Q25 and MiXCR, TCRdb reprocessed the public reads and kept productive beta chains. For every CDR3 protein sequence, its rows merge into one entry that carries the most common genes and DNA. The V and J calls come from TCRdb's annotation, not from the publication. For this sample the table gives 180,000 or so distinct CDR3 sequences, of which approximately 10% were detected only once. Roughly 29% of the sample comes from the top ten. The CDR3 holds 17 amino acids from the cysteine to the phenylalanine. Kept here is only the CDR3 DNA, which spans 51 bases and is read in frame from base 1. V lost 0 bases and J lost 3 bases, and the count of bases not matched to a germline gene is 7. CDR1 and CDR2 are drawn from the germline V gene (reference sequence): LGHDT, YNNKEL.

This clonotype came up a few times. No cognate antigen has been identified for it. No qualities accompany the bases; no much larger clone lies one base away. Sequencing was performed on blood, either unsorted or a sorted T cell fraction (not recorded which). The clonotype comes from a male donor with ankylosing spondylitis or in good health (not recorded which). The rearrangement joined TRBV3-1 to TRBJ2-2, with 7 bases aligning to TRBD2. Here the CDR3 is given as CASSQDSSGGYTGELFF. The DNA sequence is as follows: TGTGCCAGCAGCCAAGATTCGTCGGGGGGATACACCGGGGAGCTGTTTTTT.